This T cell receptor beta chain was found in a study of post-analysis software for immune sequencing data. Comment on this clonotype: Its antigen is currently unknown.

The study's findings and limits: Samples prepared in the same batch strongly co-clustered by F measure. Patients carried roughly 5 TRBV segments more frequently than controls did, and TRBV5-6, TRBV5-1 and TRBV20-1 were among them.

Germline V gene data show CDR1 as GTSNPN and CDR2 as SVGIG (reference sequence). The CDR3 is 12 amino acids. Deletions cut 4 bases from V and 8 bases from J, with 15 bases between. Unique molecular identifiers were built into the TCR beta cDNA libraries. One entry per CDR3 protein, called by TCRdb with MiXCR from the PCR reads. The table records about 820,000 distinct CDR3 sequences, around 53% of them present only once. This sequence originates from a girl between 5 and 17 years old with multiple sclerosis. The sequenced sample consisted of blood. V gene TRBV30 combines with J gene TRBJ2-7; no clear D. The CDR3 reads CAWNQNNRQQYF. As DNA, the CDR3 is TGTGCCTGGAACCAGAATAATCGCCAGCAGTACTTC.